Detailed here is one TCR beta chain. Its specificity is unknown. Sequencing was performed with immunoSEQ multiplex PCR; in TCRdb, only in-frame clones are kept and a portion is missing. The table has some 20,000 clones, 70% to 80% seen once. The data belong to a study of T cells after posttransplantation cyclophosphamide. Cyclophosphamide on days +3 and +4 followed busulfan-fludarabine conditioning and a marrow graft. Study results and limitations: Tissue-infiltrating T cells from skin or gut overlapped little with blood T cells.

This sample comprised PBMCs, obtained after an allogeneic stem cell transplant with post-transplant cyclophosphamide. The clonotype originates from a young adult male patient who received an allogeneic stem cell transplant from a related donor, was CMV-positive, and had acute GVHD only. Part of the T cell pool may stem from the graft donor.

CDR3 amino acids: CASRAISGVADTQYF. The CDR3 DNA is TGCGCCAGCAGAGCGATTAGCGGGGTCGCAGATACGCAGTATTTT. The J gene is TRBJ2-3, the V gene TRBV5-1; 8 positions agree with TRBD2. The CDR3 extends over 15 amino acids. V dropped 5 bases and J dropped 4; count of bases not matched to a gene: 9. From germline, CDR1 is SGHRS and CDR2 YFSETQ.